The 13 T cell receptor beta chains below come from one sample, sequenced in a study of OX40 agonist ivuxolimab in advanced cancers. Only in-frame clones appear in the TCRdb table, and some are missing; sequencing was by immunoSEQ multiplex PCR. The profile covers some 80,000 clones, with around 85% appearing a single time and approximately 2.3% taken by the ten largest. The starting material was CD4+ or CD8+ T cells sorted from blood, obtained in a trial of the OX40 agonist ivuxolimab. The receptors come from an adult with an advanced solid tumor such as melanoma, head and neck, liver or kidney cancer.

The CDR3 DNA reads TGTGCCAGCAGCTTAGGGCTAGCGGGGGGGCCTCGCACAGATACGCAGTATTTT. It yields the protein CASSLGLAGGPRTDTQYF. V is TRBV7-9 and J is TRBJ2-3; 12 bases map to TRBD2. The CDR3 totals 18 residues. Germline V gives CDR1 SEHNR, CDR2 FQNEAQ (reference sequence). The V segment lost 1 base and the J segment 1 base; nucleotides outside the gene matches: 6. Full variable domain (rest looked up from reference TRBV7-9 and TRBJ2-3): DTGVSQNPRHKITKRGQNVTFRCDPISEHNRLYWYRQTLGQGPEFLTYFQNEAQLEKSRLLSDRFSAERPKGSFSTLEIQRTEQGDSAMYLCASSLGLAGGPRTDTQYFGPGTRLTVL.

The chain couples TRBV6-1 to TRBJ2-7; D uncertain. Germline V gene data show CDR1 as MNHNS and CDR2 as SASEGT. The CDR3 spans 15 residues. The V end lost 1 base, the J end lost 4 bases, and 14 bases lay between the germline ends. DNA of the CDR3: TGTGCCAGCAGTGAAGTAAAGGGCGTGGATTACGAGCAGTACTTC. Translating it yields CASSEVKGVDYEQYF.

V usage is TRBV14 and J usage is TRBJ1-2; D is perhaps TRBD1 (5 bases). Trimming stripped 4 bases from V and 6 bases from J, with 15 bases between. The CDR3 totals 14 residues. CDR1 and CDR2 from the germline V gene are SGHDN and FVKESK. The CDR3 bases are TGTGCCAGCAGCCCCCGTCGGGGGAGGGATGGCTACACCTTC. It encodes CASSPRRGRDGYTF.

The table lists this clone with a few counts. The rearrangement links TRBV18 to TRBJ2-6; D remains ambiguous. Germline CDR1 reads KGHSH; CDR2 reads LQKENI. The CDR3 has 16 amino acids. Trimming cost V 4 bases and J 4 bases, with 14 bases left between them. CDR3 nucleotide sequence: TGTGCCAGCTCACGAGACACACCTGGCGGGGCCAACGTCCTGACTTTC. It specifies CASSRDTPGGANVLTF.

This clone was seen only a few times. CDR3 amino acids: CASSAPNSPLHF. The CDR3 region has the DNA TGTGCCAGCAGTGCTCCTAATTCACCCCTCCACTTT. This sequence joins TRBV6-5 and TRBJ1-6; D is uncertain. Deletions cut 5 bases from V and 6 bases from J, with 5 bases between. Germline CDR1 MNHEY, CDR2 SVGAGI. The CDR3 has 12 residues.

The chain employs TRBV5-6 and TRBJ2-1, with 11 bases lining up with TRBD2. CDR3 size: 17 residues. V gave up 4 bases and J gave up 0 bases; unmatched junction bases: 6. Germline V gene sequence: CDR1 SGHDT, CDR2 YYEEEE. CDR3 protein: CASSATSGGSSYNEQFF. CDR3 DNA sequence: TGTGCCAGCAGCGCCACTAGCGGGGGAAGCTCCTACAATGAGCAGTTCTTC.

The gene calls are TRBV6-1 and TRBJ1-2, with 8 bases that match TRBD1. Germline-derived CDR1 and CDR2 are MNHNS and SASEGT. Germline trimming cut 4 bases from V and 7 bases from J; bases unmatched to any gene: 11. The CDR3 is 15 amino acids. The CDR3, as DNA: TGTGCCAGCAGTGTTGGGACAGGAGCTTTATCTGGCTACACCTTC. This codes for CASSVGTGALSGYTF.

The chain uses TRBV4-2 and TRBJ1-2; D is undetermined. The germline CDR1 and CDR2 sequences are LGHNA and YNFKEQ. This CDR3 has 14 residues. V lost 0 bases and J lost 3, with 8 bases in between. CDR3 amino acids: CASSQEVRDYGYTF. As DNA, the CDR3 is TGTGCCAGCAGCCAAGAGGTCCGGGACTATGGCTACACCTTC.

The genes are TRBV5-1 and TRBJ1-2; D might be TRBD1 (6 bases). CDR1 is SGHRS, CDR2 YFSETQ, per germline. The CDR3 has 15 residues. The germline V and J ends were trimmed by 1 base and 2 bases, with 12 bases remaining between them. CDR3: CASSLLQGPNYGYTF. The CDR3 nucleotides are TGCGCCAGCAGCTTGTTGCAGGGGCCGAACTATGGCTACACCTTC.

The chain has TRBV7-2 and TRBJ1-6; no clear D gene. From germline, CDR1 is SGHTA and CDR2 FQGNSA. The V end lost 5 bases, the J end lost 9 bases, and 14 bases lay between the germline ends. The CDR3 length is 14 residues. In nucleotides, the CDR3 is TGTGCCAGCAGCCTTCCCGCGAAGTCTTCACCCCTCCACTTT. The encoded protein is CASSLPAKSSPLHF.

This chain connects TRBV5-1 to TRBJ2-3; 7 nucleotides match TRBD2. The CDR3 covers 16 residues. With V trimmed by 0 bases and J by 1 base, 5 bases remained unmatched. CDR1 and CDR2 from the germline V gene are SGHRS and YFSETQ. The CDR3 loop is CASSLALAVGTDTQYF. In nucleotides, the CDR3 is TGCGCCAGCAGCTTGGCTCTAGCGGTTGGCACAGATACGCAGTATTTT.

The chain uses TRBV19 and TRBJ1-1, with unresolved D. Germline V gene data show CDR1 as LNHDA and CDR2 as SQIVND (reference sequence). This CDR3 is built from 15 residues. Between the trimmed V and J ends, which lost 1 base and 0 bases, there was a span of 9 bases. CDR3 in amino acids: CASSIVGRMNTEAFF. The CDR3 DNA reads TGTGCCAGTAGTATAGTTGGCAGGATGAACACTGAAGCTTTCTTT.

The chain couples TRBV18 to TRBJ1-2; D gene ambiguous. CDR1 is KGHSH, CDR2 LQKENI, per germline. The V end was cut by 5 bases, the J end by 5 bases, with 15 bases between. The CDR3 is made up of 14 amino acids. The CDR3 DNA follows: TGTGCCAGCTCATCTGGGTCCGGCAAATATGGCTACACCTTC. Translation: CASSSGSGKYGYTF.